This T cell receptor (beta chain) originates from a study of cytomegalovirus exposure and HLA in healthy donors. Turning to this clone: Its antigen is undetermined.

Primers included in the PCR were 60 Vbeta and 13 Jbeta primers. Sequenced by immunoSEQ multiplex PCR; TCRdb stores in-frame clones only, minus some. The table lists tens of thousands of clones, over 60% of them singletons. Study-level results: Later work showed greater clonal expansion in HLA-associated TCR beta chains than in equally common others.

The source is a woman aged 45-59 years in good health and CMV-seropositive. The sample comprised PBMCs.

CDR3 DNA sequence: TGTGCCAGTAACCCGGGACAGGGGGAATTTGGTCAGCCCCAGCATTTT. It encodes CASNPGQGEFGQPQHF. The gene calls are TRBV19 and TRBJ1-5; 11 bases fit TRBD1. The CDR3 covers 16 residues. From germline, CDR1 is LNHDA and CDR2 SQIVND (reference sequence). The V and J ends lost 7 bases and 6 bases, in that order; junction bases with no gene match: 11.